The clone carrying this T cell receptor (beta chain) was recorded only once. Clones were sequenced by immunoSEQ multiplex PCR, and TCRdb holds only the in-frame ones, with some missing. The sample holds about 220,000 clones; 80% are singletons and the top ten take over 10%. The data originate from a study of blood T cell repertoires in COVID-19. CDR1 is KGHSH, CDR2 LQKENI, per germline. The J segment lost 5 bases and the V segment lost 7 bases, leaving 10 bases of the junction unmatched. The CDR3 runs to 14 residues. Sequencing was done on a sample of peripheral blood. The V and J genes are TRBV18 and TRBJ1-2, with TRBD1 matching over 7 bases. The clonotype comes from a human donor in a cohort sampled during active COVID-19. The CDR3 region has the DNA TGTGCCAGCTTTTCAGTCCGGGACAGATATGGCTACACCTTC. This gives the protein CASFSVRDRYGYTF.